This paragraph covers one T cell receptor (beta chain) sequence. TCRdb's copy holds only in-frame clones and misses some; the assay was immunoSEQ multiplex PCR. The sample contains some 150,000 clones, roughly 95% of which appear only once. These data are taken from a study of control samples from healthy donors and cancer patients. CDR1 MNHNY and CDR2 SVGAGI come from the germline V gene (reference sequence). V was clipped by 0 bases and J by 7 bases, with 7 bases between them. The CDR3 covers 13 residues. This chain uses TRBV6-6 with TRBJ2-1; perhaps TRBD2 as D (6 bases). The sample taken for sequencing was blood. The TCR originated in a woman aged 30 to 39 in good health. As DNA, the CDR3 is TGTGCCAGCAGTTACTCGCGGGGAAATGAGCAGTTCTTC. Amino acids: CASSYSRGNEQFF.